This entry describes one T cell receptor (beta chain). No antigen is known for it. Per-base quality was not reported, and no clone a single base away is much larger than it. The data derive from a study of shared clonotypes between healthy human individuals (dated by TCRdb to about 2020). In the study overall: The cohort included three men and a couple of women between 18 and 49 years of age. To estimate repertoire size and how much clonotypes are shared between individuals, the study performed deep sequencing of blood TCR repertoires from five healthy adults. Leukapheresis yielded between about 0.94 and 8.9 billion PBMCs per donor. To increase sequencing depth and limit assay-specific biases, TCR repertoire library preparation and sequencing were carried out by different laboratories using diverse techniques. For each donor, CD4 naive and CD4 memory were each given three plates, CD8 naive was given two plates, and CD8 memory was given one plate.

The CDR3 runs 15 amino acids, cysteine and phenylalanine included. Only the CDR3 DNA stays, 45 bases, in frame from base 1. The trim is 5 bases for V and 3 bases for J, with a gap of 14 bases between the germline ends. The germline V gene supplies CDR1 SGHTA and CDR2 FQGNSA. Study-wide conclusions, independent of this receptor: Incomplete sequencing was indicated by rarefaction of sorted-subset datasets, despite the large sequencing depth. Higher generation probabilities were observed for clonotypes shared by all four sorted-subset donors than for non-shared clonotypes. Based on pairwise subsampling, the degree of clonotype sharing among donors was expected to be affected by sequencing depth. Because the study included only a small number of donors, the genetic and exposure-history diversity represented was limited. Naive subsets generally had larger estimated clonotype richness than memory subsets. Sampling was restricted to blood, and TCR repertoires in tissues likely differ from the TCR repertoires found in blood. Sharing across a handful of donors was observed for approximately 4.6% of naive CD4, 3% to 3.5% of naive CD8, over 2% of memory CD4, and around 0.44% of memory CD8 clonotypes.

Using the deep immunoSEQ assay, TCR CDR3 regions were amplified from genomic DNA by multiplex PCR. For each cell subset, the extracted genomic DNA was distributed evenly across all wells of several immunoSEQ 96-well plates, and each plate served as one replicate. For sorted subsets, roughly 190 ng of genomic DNA, equivalent to around 31,000 T cell genomes, went into each replicate PCR. Purified libraries were quantified with a Qubit 3.0 fluorometer, sized on a Bioanalyzer 2100, and re-quantified with the KAPA Library Quantification kit. A separate single-read 150-cycle Illumina NextSeq 550 flow cell was used to sequence each immunoSEQ 96-well plate. Per the original workflow: The immunoSEQ output contained only junctional sequences without quality scores, so filtering could not match that applied to full-length reads. Sequences were annotated with PyIR, a Python wrapper for IgBLAST v1.9, and V/J genes and CDR3 were assigned using IMGT germline references. Reads were removed for weak V/J assignments (E-value above 1e-6), missing CDR3, stop codons, out-of-frame junctions, or ambiguous translated residues. V3J clonotypes were defined by identical inferred V gene, J gene, and CDR3 amino acid sequence. The percentage overlap between two repertoires was calculated by dividing the number of shared unique clonotypes by the size of the smaller repertoire. Three approaches were used to assess repertoire richness: RTK rarefaction, the Chao1 estimator, and Recon v2.1 estimates of unobserved clonotypes. Generation probabilities were computed with OLGA for all TCRbeta clonotypes obtained by the gDNA method from four donors. Sourced from immuneACCESS, this table was stored by TCRdb with only in-frame sequences that have V and J called. A share of the clones is absent; for the studies checked, an unresolved V gene accounts for under half, and the remainder has no known explanation. V and J calls plus clone size are reproduced from that table; the DNA served to infer D and trimming. This sample has over a million clones in its table, and approximately 96% of those were observed once. The top ten constitute about 1% of the sample.

The donors were healthy, HIV-negative adults with no recently reported acute infections or vaccinations. All donors were Caucasian adults living in Nashville, Tennessee, USA. CD4+ T cells were enriched by magnetic negative selection, after which naive cells were positively selected on CD45RA and the negative fraction was taken as the memory subset. Blood was obtained by leukapheresis, after which PBMCs were separated by Ficoll-Histopaque density gradient centrifugation and cryopreserved in liquid nitrogen vapor phase. Analytical flow cytometry was used to check the purity and quantity of each magnetically sorted T cell population. From each sorted fraction, genomic DNA was isolated and quantified by UV absorbance on a Nanodrop 2000c.

This clonotype was obtained from a man in his thirties or forties in good health. Recombination joined TRBV7-2 with TRBJ1-5; TRBD1 is perhaps the D gene, given 6 matching bases. Specimen: naive CD4+ T cells sorted from blood. Taken with the paper, the label for cell subset or site translates to: CD45RA+ positively selected. The CDR3 region has the sequence CASSLQTGLNQPQHF. The bases read TGTGCCAGCAGCCTCCAGACAGGACTCAATCAGCCCCAGCATTTT. Supplemented by the reference TRBV7-2 and TRBJ1-5 proteins around the CDR3, the complete variable domain is GAGVSQSPSNKVTEKGKDVELRCDPISGHTALYWYRQSLGQGLEFLIYFQGNSAPDKSGLPSDRFSAERTGGSVSTLTIQRTQQEDSAVYLCASSLQTGLNQPQHFGDGTRLSIL.